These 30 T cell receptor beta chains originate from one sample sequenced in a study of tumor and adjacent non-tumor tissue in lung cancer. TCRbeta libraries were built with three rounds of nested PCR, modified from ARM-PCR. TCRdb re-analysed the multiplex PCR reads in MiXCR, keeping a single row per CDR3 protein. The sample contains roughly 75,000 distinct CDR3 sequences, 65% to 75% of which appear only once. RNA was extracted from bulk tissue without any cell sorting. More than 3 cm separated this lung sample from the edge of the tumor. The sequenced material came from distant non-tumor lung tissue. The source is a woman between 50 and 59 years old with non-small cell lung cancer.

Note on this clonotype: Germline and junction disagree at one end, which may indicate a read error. The CDR3 DNA is TGTACCAGCAGCCATCCCTTGCGAGGGGACGAGCAGTACTTC. Translation gives CTSSHPLRGDEQYF. The chain links TRBV4-1 to TRBJ2-7; D tentatively fits TRBD1 or TRBD2 (5 bases each). Germline CDR1 reads MGHRA; CDR2 reads YSYEKL. The CDR3 is 14 amino acids.

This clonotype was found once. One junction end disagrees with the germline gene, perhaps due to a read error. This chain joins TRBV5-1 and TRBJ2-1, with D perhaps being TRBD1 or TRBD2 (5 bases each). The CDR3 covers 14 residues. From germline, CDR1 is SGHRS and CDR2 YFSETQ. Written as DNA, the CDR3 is TGCGCCAGTAGACGGGACGGCTCCTACAAAGAGCAGTTCTTC. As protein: CASRRDGSYKEQFF.

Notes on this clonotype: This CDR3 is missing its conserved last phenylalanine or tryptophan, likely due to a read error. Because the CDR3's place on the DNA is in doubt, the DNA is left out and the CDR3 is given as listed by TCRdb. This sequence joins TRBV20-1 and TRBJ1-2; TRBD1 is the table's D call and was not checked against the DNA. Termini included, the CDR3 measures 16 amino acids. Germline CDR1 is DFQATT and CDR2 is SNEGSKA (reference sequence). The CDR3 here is CSADTGTGGFGYGYTS.

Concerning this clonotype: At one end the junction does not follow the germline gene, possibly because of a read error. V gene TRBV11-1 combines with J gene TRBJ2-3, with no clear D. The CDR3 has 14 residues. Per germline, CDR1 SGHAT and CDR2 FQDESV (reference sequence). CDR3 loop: CASNLATELDTQYF. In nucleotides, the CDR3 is TGTGCCAGCAACTTAGCCACAGAGCTTGATACGCAGTATTTT.

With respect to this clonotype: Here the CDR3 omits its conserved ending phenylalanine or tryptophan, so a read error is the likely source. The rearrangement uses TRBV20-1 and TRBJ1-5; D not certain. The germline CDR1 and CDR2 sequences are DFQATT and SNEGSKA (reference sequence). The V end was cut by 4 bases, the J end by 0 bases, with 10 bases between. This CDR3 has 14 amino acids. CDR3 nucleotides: TGCAGTGCTACCCGGGATGTTAGCAATCAGCCCCAGCATCTT. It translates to CSATRDVSNQPQHL.

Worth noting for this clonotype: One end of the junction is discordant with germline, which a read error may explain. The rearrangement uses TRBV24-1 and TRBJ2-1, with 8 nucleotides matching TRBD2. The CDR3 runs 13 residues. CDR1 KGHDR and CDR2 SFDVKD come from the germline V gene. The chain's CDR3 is CATRLAEYNEQFF. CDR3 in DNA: TGTGCCACCAGACTAGCGGAATACAACGAGCAGTTCTTC.

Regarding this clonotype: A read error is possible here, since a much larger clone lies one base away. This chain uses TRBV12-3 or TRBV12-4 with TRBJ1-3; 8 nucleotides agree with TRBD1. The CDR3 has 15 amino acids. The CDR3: CARSSAGTGGNTIYF. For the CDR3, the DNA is TGTGCCAGGAGTTCGGCCGGGACAGGTGGAAACACCATATATTTT.

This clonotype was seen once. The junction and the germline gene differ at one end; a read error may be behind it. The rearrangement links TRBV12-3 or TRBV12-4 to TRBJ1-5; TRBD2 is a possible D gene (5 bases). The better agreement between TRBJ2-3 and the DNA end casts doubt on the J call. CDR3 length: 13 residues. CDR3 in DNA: TGTGCCAGTAGTTTACGGGAAAATCAGCCCCAGTATTTT. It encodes CASSLRENQPQYF.

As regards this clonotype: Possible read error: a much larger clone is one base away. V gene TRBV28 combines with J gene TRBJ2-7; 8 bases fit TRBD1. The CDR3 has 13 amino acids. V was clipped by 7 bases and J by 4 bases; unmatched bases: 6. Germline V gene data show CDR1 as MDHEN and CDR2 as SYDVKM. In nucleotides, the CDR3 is TGTGCCAGCAATACTTACAGGGGGTACGAGCAGTACTTC. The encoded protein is CASNTYRGYEQYF.

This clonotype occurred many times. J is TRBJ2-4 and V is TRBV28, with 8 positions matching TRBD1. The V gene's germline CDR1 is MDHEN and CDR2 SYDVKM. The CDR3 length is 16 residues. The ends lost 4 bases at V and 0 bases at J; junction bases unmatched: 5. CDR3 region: CASSSPQGVAKNIQYF. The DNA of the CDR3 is TGTGCCAGCAGTTCCCCACAGGGGGTAGCCAAAAACATTCAGTACTTC.

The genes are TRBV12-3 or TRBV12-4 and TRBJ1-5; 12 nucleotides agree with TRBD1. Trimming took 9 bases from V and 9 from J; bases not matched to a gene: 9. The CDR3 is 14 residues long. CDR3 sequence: CASRGTGGNRPQHF. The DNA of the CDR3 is TGTGCCAGTAGGGGGACAGGGGGCAACCGGCCCCAGCATTTT.

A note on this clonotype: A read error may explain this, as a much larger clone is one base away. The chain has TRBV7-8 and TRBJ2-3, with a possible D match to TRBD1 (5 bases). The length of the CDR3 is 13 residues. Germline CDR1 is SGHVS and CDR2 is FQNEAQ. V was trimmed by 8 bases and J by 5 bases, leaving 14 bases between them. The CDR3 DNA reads TGTGCCAGCTGCCCTAACAGGAGAGATACGCAGTATTTT. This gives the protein CASCPNRRDTQYF.

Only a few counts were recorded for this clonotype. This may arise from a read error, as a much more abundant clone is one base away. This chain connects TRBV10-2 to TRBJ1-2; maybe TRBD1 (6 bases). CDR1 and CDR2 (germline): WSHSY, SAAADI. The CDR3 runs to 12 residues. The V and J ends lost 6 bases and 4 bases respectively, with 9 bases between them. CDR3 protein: CASRTDSYGYTF. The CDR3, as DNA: TGCGCCAGCAGAACGGACAGCTATGGCTACACCTTC.

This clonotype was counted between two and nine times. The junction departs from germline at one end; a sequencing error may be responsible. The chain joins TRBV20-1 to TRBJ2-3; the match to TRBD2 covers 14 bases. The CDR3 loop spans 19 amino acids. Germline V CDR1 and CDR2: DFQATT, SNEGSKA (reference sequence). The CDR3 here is CSTSPFGTSGSFSSDTQYF. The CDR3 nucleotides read TGCAGTACTAGTCCTTTCGGGACTAGCGGGAGTTTTAGCTCAGATACGCAGTATTTT.

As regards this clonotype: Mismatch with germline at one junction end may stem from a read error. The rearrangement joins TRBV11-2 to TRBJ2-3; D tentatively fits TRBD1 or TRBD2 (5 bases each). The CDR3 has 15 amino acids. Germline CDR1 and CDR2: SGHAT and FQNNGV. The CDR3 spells CGSSSAAASTGTQYF. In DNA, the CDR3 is TGTGGCAGCAGCTCCGCTGCGGCTAGCACAGGTACGCAGTATTTT.

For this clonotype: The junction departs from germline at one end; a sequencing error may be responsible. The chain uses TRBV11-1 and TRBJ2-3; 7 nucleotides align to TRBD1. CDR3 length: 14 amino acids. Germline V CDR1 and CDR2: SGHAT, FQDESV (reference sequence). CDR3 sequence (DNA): TGTGCCAGCAGCTTAGTGACGGGGACAGATACGGAGTATTTT. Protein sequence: CASSLVTGTDTEYF. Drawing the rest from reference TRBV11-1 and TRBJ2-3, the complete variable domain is EAEVAQSPRYKITEKSQAVAFWCDPISGHATLYWYRQILGQGPELLVQFQDESVVDDSQLPKDRFSAERLKGVDSTLKIQPAELGDSAMYLCASSLVTGTDTEYFGPGTRLTVL.

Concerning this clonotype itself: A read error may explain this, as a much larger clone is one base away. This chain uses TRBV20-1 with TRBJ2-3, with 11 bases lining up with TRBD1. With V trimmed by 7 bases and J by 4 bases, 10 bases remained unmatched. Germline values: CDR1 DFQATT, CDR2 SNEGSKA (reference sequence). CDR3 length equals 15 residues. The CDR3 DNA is TGCAGTGTGGCAAGGACAGGGGGCAGGGCAGATACGCAGTATTTT. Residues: CSVARTGGRADTQYF.

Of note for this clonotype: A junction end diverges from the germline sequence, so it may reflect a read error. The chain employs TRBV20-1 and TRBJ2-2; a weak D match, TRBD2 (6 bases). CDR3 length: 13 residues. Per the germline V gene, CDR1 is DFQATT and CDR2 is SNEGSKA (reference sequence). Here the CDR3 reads CSAPGENVGKLFF. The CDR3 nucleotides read TGCAGTGCCCCGGGGGAAAATGTCGGGAAGCTGTTTTTC.

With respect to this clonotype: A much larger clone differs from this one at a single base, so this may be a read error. The CDR3 is CASSLAQTYKQYF. CDR3 DNA sequence: TGTGCCAGCAGTTTGGCACAGACCTACAAGCAGTACTTC. This sequence joins TRBV12-3 or TRBV12-4 and TRBJ2-7; D gene uncertain. The CDR3 has 13 residues.

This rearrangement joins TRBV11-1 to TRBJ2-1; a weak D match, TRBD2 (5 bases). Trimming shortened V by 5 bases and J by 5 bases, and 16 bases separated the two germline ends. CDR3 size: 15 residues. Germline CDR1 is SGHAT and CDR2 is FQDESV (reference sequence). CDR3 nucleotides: TGTGCCAGCAGCCTAATCGGGGAGTTTAACAATGAGCAGTTCTTC. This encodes CASSLIGEFNNEQFF.

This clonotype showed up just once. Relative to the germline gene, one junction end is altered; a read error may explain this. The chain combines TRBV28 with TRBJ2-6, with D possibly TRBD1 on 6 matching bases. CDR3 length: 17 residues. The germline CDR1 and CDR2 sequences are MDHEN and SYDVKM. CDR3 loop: CASSWGSYRAGANVLIF. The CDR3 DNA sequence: TGTGCCAGCAGTTGGGGGTCCTACAGGGCTGGGGCCAACGTCCTGATTTTC.

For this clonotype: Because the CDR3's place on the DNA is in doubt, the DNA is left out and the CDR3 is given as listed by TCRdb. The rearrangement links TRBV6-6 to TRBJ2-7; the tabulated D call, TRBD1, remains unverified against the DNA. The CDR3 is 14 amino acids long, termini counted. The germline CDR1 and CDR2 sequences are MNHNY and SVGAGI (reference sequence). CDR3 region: CASSSSGGTYEQYF.

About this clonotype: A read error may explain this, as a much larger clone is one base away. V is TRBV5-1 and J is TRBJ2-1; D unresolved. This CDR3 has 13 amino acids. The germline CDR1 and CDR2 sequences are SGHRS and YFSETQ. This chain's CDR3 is CASSLEPYNERFF. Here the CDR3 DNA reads TGCGCCAGCAGCTTGGAACCCTACAATGAGCGGTTCTTC.

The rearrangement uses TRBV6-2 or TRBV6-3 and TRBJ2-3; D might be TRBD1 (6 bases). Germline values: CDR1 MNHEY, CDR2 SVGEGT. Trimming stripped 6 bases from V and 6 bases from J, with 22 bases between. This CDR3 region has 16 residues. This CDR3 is CASSPGTSDVTDTQYF. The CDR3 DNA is TGTGCCAGCAGCCCAGGGACATCCGACGTCACCGATACGCAGTATTTT.

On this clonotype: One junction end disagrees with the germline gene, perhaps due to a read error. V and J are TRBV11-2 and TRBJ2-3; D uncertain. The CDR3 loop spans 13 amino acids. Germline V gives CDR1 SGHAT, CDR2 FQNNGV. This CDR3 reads CASSLRKDDRQYF. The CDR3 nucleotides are TGTGCCAGTAGCTTAAGAAAGGATGATAGGCAGTATTTT.

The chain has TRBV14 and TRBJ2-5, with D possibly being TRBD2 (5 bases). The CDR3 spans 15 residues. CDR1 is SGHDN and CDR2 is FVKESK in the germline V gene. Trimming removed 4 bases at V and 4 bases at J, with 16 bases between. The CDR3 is CASSPQLGPRETQYF. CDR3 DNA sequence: TGTGCCAGCAGCCCCCAACTAGGTCCTCGAGAGACCCAGTACTTC.

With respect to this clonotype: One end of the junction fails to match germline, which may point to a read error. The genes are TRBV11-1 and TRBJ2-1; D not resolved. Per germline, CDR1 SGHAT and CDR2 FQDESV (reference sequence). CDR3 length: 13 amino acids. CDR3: CASSLTPLYERFF. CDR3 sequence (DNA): TGTGCCAGCAGCTTAACTCCGCTGTATGAGCGGTTCTTC.

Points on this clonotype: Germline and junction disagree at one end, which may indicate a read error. The CDR3 DNA is TGTGCCAGCAGCTTAAGAGAGACTGTACTCTCCTACAATAAGCAGATCTTC. Its translation: CASSLRETVLSYNKQIF. The V and J genes are TRBV11-2 and TRBJ2-1; D is uncertain. Germline loops: CDR1 SGHAT, CDR2 FQNNGV. CDR3 length: 17 residues.

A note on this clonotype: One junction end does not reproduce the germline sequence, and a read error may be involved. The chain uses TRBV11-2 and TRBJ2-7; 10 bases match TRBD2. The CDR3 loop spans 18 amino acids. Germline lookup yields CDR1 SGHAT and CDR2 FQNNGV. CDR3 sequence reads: CASSLGPLAGSNSYEPYF. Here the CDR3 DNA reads TGTGCCAGTAGCTTAGGCCCACTAGCGGGAAGTAACTCCTACGAGCCGTACTTC.

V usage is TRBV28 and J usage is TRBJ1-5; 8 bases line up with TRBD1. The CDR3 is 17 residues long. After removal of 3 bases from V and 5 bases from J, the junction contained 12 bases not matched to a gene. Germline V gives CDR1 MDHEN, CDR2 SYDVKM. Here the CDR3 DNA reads TGTGCCAGCAGTTTTCCAAGGACAGGGCGTTTCGATCAGCCCCAGCATTTT. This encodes CASSFPRTGRFDQPQHF.